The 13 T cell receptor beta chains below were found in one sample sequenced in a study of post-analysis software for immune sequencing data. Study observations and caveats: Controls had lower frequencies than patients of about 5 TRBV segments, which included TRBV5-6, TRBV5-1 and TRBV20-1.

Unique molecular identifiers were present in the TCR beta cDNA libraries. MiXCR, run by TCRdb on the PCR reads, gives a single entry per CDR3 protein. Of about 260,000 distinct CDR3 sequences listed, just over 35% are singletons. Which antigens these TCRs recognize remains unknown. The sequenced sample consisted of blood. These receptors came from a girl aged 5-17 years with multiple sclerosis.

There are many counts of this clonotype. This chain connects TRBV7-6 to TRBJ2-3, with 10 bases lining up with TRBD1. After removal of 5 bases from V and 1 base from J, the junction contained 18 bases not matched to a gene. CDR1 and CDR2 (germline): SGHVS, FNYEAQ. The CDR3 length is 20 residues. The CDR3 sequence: CASSPRTGGPPTPGTDTQYF. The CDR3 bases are TGTGCCAGCAGCCCCCGGACAGGGGGACCCCCCACCCCAGGCACAGATACGCAGTATTTT. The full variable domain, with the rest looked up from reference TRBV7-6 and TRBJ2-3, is GAGVSQSPRYKVTKRGQDVALRCDPISGHVSLYWYRQALGQGPEFLTYFNYEAQQDKSGLPNDRFSAERPEGSISTLTIQRTEQRDSAMYRCASSPRTGGPPTPGTDTQYFGPGTRLTVL.

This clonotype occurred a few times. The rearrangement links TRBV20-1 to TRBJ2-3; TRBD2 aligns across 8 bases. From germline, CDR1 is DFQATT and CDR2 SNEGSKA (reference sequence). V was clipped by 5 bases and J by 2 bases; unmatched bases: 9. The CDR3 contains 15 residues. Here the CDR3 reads CSAAGGVRFTDTQYF. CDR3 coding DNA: TGCAGTGCTGCCGGGGGGGTTCGGTTCACAGATACGCAGTATTTT.

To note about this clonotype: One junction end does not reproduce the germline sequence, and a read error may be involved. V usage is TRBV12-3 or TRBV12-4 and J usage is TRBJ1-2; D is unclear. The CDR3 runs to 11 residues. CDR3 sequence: CASRLGYGYTF. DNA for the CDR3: TGTGCCAGCAGGTTAGGCTATGGCTACACCTTC.

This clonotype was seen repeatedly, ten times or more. This CDR3 reads CASSLGPGANEKLFF. In DNA form, the CDR3 reads TGCGCCAGCAGCCTAGGGCCCGGGGCTAATGAAAAACTGTTTTTT. This chain links TRBV4-1 with TRBJ1-4; D not resolved. The germline V and J ends were trimmed by 4 bases and 3 bases, with 12 bases remaining between them. CDR1 and CDR2 (germline): MGHRA, YSYEKL. This CDR3 is 15 amino acids long.

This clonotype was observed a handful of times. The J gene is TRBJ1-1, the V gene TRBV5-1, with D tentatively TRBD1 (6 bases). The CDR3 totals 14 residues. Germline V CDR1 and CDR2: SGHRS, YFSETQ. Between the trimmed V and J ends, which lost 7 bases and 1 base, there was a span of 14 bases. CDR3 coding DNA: TGCGCCAGCCGACTGGACAGACCGAACACTGAAGCTTTCTTT. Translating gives CASRLDRPNTEAFF.

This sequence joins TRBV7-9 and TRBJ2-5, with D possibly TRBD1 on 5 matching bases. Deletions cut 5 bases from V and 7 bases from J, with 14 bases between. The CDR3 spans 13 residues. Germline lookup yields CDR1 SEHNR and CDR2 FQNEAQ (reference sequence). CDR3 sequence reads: CASSIGPTGTQYF. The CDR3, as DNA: TGTGCCAGCAGCATAGGTCCCACAGGGACCCAGTACTTC.

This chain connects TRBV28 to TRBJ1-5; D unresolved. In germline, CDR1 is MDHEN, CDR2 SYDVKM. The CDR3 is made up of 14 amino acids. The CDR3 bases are TGTGCGGAGCAGAGCGGTAGGGGCAATCAGCCCCAGCATTTT. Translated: CAEQSGRGNQPQHF. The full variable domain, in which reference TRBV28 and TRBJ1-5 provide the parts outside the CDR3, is DVKVTQSSRYLVKRTGEKVFLECVQDMDHENMFWYRQDPGLGLRLIYFSYDVKMKEKGDIPEGYSVSREKKERFSLILESASTNQTSMYLCAEQSGRGNQPQHFGDGTRLSIL.

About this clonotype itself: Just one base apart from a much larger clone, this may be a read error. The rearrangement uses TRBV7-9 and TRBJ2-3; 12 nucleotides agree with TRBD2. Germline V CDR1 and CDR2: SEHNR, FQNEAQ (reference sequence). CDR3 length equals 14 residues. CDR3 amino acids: CASSLAGGPDMQYF. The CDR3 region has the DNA TGTGCCAGCAGCCTAGCGGGAGGGCCAGATATGCAGTATTTT.

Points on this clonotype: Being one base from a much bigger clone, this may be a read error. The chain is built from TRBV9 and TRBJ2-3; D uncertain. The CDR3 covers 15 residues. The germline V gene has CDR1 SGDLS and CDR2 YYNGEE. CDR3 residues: CANSPYLLFTDTQYF. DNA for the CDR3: TGTGCCAACAGCCCTTATTTGCTCTTCACAGATACGCAGTATTTT.

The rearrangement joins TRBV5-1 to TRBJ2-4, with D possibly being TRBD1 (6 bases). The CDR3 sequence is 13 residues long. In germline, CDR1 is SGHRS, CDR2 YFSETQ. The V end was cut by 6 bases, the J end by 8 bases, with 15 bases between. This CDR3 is CASNQQGSDIQYF. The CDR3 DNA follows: TGCGCCAGCAACCAACAGGGATCGGACATTCAGTACTTC.

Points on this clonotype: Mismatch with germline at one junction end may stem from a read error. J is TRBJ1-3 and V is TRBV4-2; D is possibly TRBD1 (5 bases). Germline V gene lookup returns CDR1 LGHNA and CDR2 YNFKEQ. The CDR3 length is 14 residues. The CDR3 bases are TGTGCCAGCAGCCAAAGGGGCTCTGGAAACACCAGATATTTT. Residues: CASSQRGSGNTRYF.

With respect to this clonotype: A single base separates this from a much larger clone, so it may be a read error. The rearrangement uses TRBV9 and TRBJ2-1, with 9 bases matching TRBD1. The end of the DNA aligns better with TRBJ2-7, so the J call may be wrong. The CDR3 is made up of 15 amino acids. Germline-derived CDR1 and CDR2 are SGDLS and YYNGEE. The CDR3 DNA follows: TGTGCCAGCAGCCCCCGGGACAGGGCCTACAATGAGCAGTACTTC. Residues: CASSPRDRAYNEQYF.

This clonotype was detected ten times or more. The CDR3 nucleotides read TGTGCCACCAGTGAGGGGGGCGCGGGTGACTATGGCTACACCTTC. It is translated as CATSEGGAGDYGYTF. The chain joins TRBV24-1 to TRBJ1-2, with D perhaps TRBD1 (6 bases). The CDR3 loop spans 15 amino acids. Between the trimmed V and J ends, which lost 4 bases and 3 bases, there was a span of 14 bases. CDR1 KGHDR and CDR2 SFDVKD come from the germline V gene.